One and the same sample provided the 17 T cell receptor beta chains below, sequenced in a study of memory CD4+ T cells and cytomegalovirus serostatus. Single viable CD3+CD4+CD8-CD45RO+ cells were sorted as the memory CD4+ T cells. Data came from immunoSEQ multiplex PCR; TCRdb stores just in-frame clones and leaves some out. The data show 55,000 to 75,000 clones, more than 75% seen once. Sequences were obtained from memory CD4+ T cells from blood. The receptors come from an adult in good health and CMV-seronegative.

The chain is built from TRBV15 and TRBJ2-5; no clear D. The CDR3 covers 12 residues. Trimming stripped 2 bases from V and 3 bases from J, with 4 bases between. Germline assignment: CDR1 LNHNV and CDR2 YYDKDF (reference sequence). CDR3 sequence: CATSRLKETQYF. The CDR3 coding sequence is TGTGCCACCAGCAGACTTAAAGAGACCCAGTACTTC.

This clone was seen more than once but under ten times. The gene calls are TRBV2 and TRBJ1-5; D gene unclear. V gave up 7 bases and J gave up 7 bases, with 14 bases separating them. This CDR3 is 13 amino acids long. Germline-derived CDR1 and CDR2 are SNHLY and FYNNEI. This CDR3 is CASNIGPGQPQHF. The CDR3 region has the DNA TGTGCCAGCAATATTGGCCCGGGGCAGCCCCAGCATTTT.

This clone was counted once. The gene calls are TRBV20-1 and TRBJ2-2; 7 nucleotides match TRBD1. The CDR3 totals 11 residues. Germline V CDR1 and CDR2: DFQATT, SNEGSKA (reference sequence). V shed 6 bases and J 13 bases; nucleotides not matched to a gene: 8. The CDR3 region has the DNA TGCAGTGCCACCGGACAGGCGACGCTGTTTTTT. Protein sequence: CSATGQATLFF.

Sample share makes this clone medium-sized. This chain joins TRBV7-7 and TRBJ1-2; TRBD1 might be the D (6 bases). Trimming took off 1 base at V and 5 bases at J, with 29 bases between the two ends. This CDR3 spans 20 amino acids. CDR1 SSHAT and CDR2 FNYEAQ come from the germline V gene (reference sequence). The CDR3 bases are TGTGCCAGCAGCTTAGTGCGCGGGGGGCTGGGGCAGGACCAAGTGTATGGCTACACCTTC. Its translation is CASSLVRGGLGQDQVYGYTF.

V gene TRBV11-3 combines with J gene TRBJ2-3; D perhaps matches TRBD2 (6 bases). V dropped 1 base and J dropped 2 bases, with 19 bases sitting between them. The germline V gene has CDR1 SGHNT and CDR2 YENEEA. This CDR3 region has 18 residues. Here the CDR3 reads CASSLGAISGGTTDTQYF. As DNA, the CDR3 is TGTGCCAGCAGCTTAGGAGCTATTTCCGGCGGGACCACAGATACGCAGTATTTT.

The chain carries TRBV18 and TRBJ2-7; D is unclear. Trimming stripped 3 bases from V and 0 bases from J, with 15 bases between. This CDR3 comprises 16 residues. Germline CDR1 KGHSH, CDR2 LQKENI. The chain's CDR3 is CASSPSQSRSSYEQYF. The CDR3 nucleotides read TGTGCCAGCTCACCGTCACAGTCTCGCAGCTCCTACGAGCAGTACTTC.

V usage is TRBV5-1 and J usage is TRBJ1-4; D might be TRBD1 (5 bases). V was cut by 4 bases and J by 5 bases, with 12 bases left in between. This CDR3 region has 14 residues. Per germline, CDR1 SGHRS and CDR2 YFSETQ. CDR3 coding DNA: TGCGCCAGCAGCCCCGACAGCCCGAATGAAAAACTGTTTTTT. This codes for CASSPDSPNEKLFF.

V and J are TRBV2 and TRBJ1-2; 7 bases align to TRBD1. The germline gives CDR1 SNHLY, CDR2 FYNNEI. With 1 base clipped from V and 7 bases from J, the junction kept 9 bases outside the gene matches. CDR3 size: 15 residues. For the CDR3, the DNA is TGTGCCAGCAGTGAAGGGAGACAGGGTTCACGTGGCTACACCTTC. This gives the protein CASSEGRQGSRGYTF.

This clone was seen once. The V call is TRBV6-1, the J call TRBJ2-3, with a possible D match to TRBD2 (6 bases). Deletions cut 8 bases from V and 2 bases from J, with 14 bases between. CDR1 is MNHNS and CDR2 is SASEGT in the germline V gene. The CDR3 has 14 amino acids. CDR3 nucleotides: TGTGCCAGCGGAAGGACTACGCTCACAGATACGCAGTATTTT. It translates to CASGRTTLTDTQYF.

The chain joins TRBV5-1 to TRBJ1-1, with 9 bases fitting TRBD1. From germline, CDR1 is SGHRS and CDR2 YFSETQ. The J segment lost 5 bases and the V segment lost 4 bases, leaving 9 bases of the junction unmatched. The CDR3 extends over 15 amino acids. The CDR3 reads CASSQSGTGRTEAFF. The CDR3 DNA is TGCGCCAGCAGCCAGTCCGGGACAGGGAGAACTGAAGCTTTCTTT.

This chain connects TRBV5-1 to TRBJ2-1, with TRBD2 matching 14 bases. This CDR3 comprises 17 residues. Germline assignment: CDR1 SGHRS and CDR2 YFSETQ. Losses at the gene ends were 4 bases for V and 1 base for J; bases not matched to a gene: 4. CDR3 loop: CASSRLAGGPSYNEQFF. The CDR3 nucleotides are TGCGCCAGCAGCCGACTAGCGGGGGGGCCGTCCTACAATGAGCAGTTCTTC.

V gene TRBV30 combines with J gene TRBJ2-3; 8 bases are a match to TRBD2. Germline V gene lookup returns CDR1 GTSNPN and CDR2 SVGIG (reference sequence). This CDR3 region has 17 residues. V lost 2 bases and J lost 2; bases outside the gene matches: 12. The CDR3: CAWSSGWGTRSTDTQYF. The CDR3 nucleotides are TGTGCCTGGAGTAGCGGGTGGGGGACTAGGTCCACAGATACGCAGTATTTT.

The chain has TRBV5-1 and TRBJ2-1, with TRBD2 matching 8 bases. J gave up 2 bases and V 3 bases, and 7 bases lay outside the gene matches. Looked up from germline, CDR1 is SGHRS and CDR2 is YFSETQ. The CDR3 spans 16 residues. CDR3 sequence reads: CASSSGTRGTYNEQFF. CDR3 nucleotides: TGCGCCAGCAGCTCCGGGACTAGGGGAACCTACAATGAGCAGTTCTTC.

The chain has TRBV18 and TRBJ2-5, with D possibly matching TRBD2 (7 bases). With 3 bases removed from V and 9 bases from J, the gap between germline ends came to 17 bases. The CDR3 has 14 residues. Germline CDR1 is KGHSH and CDR2 is LQKENI. Written as DNA, the CDR3 is TGTGCCAGCTCACCCGCGGGGGCCGGTGCGGCCCAGTACTTC. Its protein product is CASSPAGAGAAQYF.

This sequence joins TRBV20-1 and TRBJ2-4; D not certain. V lost 8 bases and J lost 7, with 12 bases in between. This CDR3 comprises 11 residues. From germline, CDR1 is DFQATT and CDR2 SNEGSKA (reference sequence). CDR3 bases: TGCAGTCACTCCCCTGGGAACATTCAGTACTTC. Its translation is CSHSPGNIQYF.

The genes are TRBV4-2 and TRBJ1-4; 7 bases are shared with TRBD1. The trim removed 0 bases at V and 7 bases at J, leaving 11 bases unmatched. The CDR3 sequence is 17 residues long. Germline CDR1 reads LGHNA; CDR2 reads YNFKEQ. This CDR3 is CASSQDPWTGGREKLFF. CDR3 coding DNA: TGTGCCAGCAGCCAAGACCCCTGGACAGGCGGTCGTGAAAAACTGTTTTTT.

The gene calls are TRBV5-1 and TRBJ2-3; 7 bases map to TRBD1. Germline CDR1 and CDR2: SGHRS and YFSETQ. The CDR3 is 14 amino acids. The ends lost 7 bases at V and 3 bases at J; junction bases unmatched: 8. The chain's CDR3 is CASAGVQGTDTQYF. The CDR3, as DNA: TGCGCCAGCGCTGGTGTACAGGGGACAGATACGCAGTATTTT.